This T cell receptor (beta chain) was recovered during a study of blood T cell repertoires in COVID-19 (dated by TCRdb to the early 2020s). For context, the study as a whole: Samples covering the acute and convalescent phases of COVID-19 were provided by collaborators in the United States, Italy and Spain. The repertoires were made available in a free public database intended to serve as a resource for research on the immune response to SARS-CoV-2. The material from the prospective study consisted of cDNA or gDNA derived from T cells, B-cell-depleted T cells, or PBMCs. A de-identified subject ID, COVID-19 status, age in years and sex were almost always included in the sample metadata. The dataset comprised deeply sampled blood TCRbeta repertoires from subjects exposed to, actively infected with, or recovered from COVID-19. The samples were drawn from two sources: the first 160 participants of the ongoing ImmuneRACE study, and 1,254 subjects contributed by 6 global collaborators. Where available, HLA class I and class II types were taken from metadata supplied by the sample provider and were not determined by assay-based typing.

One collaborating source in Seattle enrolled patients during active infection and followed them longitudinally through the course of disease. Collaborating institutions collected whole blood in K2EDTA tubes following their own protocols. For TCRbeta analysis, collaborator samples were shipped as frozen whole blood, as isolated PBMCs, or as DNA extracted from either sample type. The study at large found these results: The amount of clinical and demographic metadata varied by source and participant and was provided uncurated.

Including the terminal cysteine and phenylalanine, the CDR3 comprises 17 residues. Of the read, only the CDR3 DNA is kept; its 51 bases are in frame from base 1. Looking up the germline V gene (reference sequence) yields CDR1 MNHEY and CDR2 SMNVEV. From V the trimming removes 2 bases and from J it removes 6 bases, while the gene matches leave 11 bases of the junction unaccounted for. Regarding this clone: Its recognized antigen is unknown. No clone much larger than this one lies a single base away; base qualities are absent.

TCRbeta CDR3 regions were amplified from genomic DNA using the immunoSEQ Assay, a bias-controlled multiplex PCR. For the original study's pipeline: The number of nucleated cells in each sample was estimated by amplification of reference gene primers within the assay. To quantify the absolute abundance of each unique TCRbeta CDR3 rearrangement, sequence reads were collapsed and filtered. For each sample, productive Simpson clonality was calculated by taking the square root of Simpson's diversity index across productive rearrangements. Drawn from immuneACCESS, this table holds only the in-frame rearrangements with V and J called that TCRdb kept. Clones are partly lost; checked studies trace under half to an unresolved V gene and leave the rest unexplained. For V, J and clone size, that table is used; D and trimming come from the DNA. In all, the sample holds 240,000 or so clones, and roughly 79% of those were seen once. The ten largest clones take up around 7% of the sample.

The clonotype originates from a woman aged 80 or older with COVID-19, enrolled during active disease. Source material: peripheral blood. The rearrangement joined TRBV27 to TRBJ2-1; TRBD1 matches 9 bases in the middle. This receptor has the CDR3 CASSLQVLQGAGNEQFF. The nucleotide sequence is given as TGTGCCAGCAGTTTACAGGTTTTACAGGGGGCCGGCAATGAGCAGTTCTTC.